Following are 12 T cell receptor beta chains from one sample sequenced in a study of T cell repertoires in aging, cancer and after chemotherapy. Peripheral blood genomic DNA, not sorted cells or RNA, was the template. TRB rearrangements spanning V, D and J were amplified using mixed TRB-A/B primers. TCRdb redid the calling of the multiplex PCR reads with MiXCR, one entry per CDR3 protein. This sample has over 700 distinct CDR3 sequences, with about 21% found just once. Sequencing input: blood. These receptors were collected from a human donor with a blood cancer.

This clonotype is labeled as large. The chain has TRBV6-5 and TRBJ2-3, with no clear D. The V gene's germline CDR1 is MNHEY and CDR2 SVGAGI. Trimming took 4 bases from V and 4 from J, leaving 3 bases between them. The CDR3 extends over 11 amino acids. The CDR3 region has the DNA TGTGCCAGCAGTTGGGCAGATACGCAGTATTTT. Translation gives CASSWADTQYF.

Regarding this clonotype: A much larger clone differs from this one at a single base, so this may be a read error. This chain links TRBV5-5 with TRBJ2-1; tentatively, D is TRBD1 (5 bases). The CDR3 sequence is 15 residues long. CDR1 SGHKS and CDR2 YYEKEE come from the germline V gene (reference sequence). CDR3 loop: CVSSLGRVTDNEQFF. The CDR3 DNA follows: TGCGTCAGCAGCTTGGGCAGGGTTACCGACAATGAGCAGTTCTTC.

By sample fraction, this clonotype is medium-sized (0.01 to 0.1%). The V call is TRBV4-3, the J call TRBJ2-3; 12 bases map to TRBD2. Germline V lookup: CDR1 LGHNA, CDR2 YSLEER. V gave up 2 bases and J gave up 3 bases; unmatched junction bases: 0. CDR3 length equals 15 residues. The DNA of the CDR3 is TGCGCCAGCAGCCAACTAGCGGGAGGGACAGATACGCAGTATTTT. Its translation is CASSQLAGGTDTQYF.

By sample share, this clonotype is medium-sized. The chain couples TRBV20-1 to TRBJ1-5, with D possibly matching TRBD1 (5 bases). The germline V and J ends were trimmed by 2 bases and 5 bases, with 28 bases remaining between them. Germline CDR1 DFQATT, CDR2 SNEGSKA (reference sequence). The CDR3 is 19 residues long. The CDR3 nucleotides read TGCAGTGCTAGACCCCCTTCAACAGGTGTTGGGGGGGGATATCAGCCCCAGCATTTT. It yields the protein CSARPPSTGVGGGYQPQHF.

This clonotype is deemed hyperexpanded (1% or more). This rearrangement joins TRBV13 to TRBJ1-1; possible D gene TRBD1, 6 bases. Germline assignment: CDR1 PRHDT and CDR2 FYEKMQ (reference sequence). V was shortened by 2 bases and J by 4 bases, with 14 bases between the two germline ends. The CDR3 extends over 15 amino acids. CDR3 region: CASSLRGAGGTEAFF. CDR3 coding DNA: TGTGCCAGCAGCTTAAGGGGGGCGGGTGGCACTGAAGCTTTCTTT.

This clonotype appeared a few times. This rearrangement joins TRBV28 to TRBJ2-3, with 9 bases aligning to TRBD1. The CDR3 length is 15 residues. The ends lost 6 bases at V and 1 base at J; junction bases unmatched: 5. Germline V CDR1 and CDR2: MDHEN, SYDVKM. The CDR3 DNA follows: TGTGCCAGCAGCCTCTGGACAGGGGGCACAGATACGCAGTATTTT. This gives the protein CASSLWTGGTDTQYF. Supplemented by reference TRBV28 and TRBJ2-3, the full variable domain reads DVKVTQSSRYLVKRTGEKVFLECVQDMDHENMFWYRQDPGLGLRLIYFSYDVKMKEKGDIPEGYSVSREKKERFSLILESASTNQTSMYLCASSLWTGGTDTQYFGPGTRLTVL.

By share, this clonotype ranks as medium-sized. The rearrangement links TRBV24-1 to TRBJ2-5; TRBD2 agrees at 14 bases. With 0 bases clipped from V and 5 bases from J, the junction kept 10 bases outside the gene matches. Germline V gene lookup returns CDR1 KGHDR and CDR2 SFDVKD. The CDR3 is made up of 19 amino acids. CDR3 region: CATSDLPGTSGSGVETQYF. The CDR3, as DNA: TGTGCCACCAGTGATTTGCCAGGGACTAGCGGGAGTGGGGTTGAGACCCAGTACTTC.

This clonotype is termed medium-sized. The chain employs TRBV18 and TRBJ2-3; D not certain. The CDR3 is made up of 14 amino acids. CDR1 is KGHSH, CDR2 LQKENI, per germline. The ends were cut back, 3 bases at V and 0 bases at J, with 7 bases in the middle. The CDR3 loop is CASSPQDSTDTQYF. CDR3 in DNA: TGTGCCAGCTCACCCCAGGATAGCACAGATACGCAGTATTTT.

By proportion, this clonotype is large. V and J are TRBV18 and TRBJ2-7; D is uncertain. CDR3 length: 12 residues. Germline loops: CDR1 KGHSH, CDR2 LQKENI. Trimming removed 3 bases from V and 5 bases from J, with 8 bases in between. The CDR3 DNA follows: TGTGCCAGCTCACCTTACACCAACGAGCAGTACTTC. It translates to CASSPYTNEQYF.

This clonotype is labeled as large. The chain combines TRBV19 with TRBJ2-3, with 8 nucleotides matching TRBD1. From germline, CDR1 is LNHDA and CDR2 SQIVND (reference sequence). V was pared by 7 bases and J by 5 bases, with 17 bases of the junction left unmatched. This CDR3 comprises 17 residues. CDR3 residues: CASTPGGPDRGGDTQYF. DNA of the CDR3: TGTGCCAGTACCCCCGGGGGTCCCGACAGGGGTGGAGATACGCAGTATTTT.

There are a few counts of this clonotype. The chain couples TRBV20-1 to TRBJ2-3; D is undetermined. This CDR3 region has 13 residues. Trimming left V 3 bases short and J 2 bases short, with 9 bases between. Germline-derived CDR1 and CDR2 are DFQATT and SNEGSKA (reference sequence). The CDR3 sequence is CSASVADTDTQYF. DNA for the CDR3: TGCAGTGCTAGTGTAGCAGACACAGATACGCAGTATTTT.

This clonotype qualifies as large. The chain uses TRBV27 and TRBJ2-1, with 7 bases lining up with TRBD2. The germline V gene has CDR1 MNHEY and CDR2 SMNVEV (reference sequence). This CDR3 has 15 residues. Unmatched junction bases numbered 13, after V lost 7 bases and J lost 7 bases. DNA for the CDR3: TGTGCCAGCACCTGGGGGGGAGGGAGTAAAAATGAGCAGTTCTTC. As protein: CASTWGGGSKNEQFF.